What follows describes a single T cell receptor (beta chain). Its matching antigen is unknown. Per germline, CDR1 MDHEN and CDR2 SYDVKM. The V and J ends lost 7 bases and 4 bases, in that order; junction bases with no gene match: 10. The CDR3 extends over 14 amino acids. The data originate from a study of cytomegalovirus exposure and HLA in healthy donors. Study information: It was reported in a later analysis that the same platform had been used for the 120 validation repertoires as for the roughly 670 first-cohort repertoires. Overall study results and limits: It was 150 or so TCR beta chains that were listed as cytomegalovirus-associated.

Assay: immunoSEQ multiplex PCR; the TCRdb copy retains only in-frame clones and omits some. The data show 250,000 to 350,000 clones, approximately 86% seen once. The source is a woman under 40 in good health and CMV-seropositive. Material: PBMCs. The chain employs TRBV28 and TRBJ2-7, with 7 nucleotides matching TRBD2. The CDR3 region is CASNSPAGEYEQYF. The DNA of the CDR3 is TGTGCCAGCAACTCCCCTGCGGGAGAGTACGAGCAGTACTTC.